The 32 T cell receptor beta chains below come from one sample, sequenced in a study of regulatory T cells in long-lasting Graves disease. Combining iRepertoire HTBI primers with Arm-PCR of CDR3 regions, the authors built TCR beta libraries. TCRdb redid the calling of the multiplex PCR reads with MiXCR, one entry per CDR3 protein. The sample lists hundreds of thousands of distinct CDR3 sequences, 15% to 20% occurring once. The sample's time point: newly diagnosed GD, antithyroid drugs for less than 3 months. From PBMCs, RNA was extracted and then used to make the TCR library. These data were also filed under a second study, of T cells in Graves' hyperthyroidism and ophthalmopathy.

The sample here was peripheral blood mononuclear cells (PBMCs), taken at new diagnosis, from a patient treated with antithyroid drugs. The receptors here all came from a woman in her 30s with Graves disease.

This clonotype has ten or more counts. The chain uses TRBV15 and TRBJ2-1; TRBD2 matches at 10 bases. Germline CDR1 and CDR2: LNHNV and YYDKDF (reference sequence). This CDR3 region has 14 residues. J lost 8 bases, V lost 7 bases, and 8 bases had no gene match. The CDR3: CATNKLAGVHEQFF. The DNA for the CDR3 is TGTGCCACCAATAAGCTAGCGGGAGTCCATGAGCAGTTCTTC.

The chain has TRBV6-1 and TRBJ2-2; 9 bases fit TRBD1. This CDR3 contains 19 residues. CDR1 MNHNS and CDR2 SASEGT come from the germline V gene. The V gene end was trimmed by 5 bases and the J gene end by 7 bases; junction bases not matched to a gene: 20. The CDR3 loop is CASSPYHLQGAPGSGELFF. As DNA, the CDR3 is TGTGCCAGCAGTCCATACCATTTACAGGGGGCGCCTGGTAGCGGGGAGCTGTTTTTT.

This sequence joins TRBV28 and TRBJ1-2; D is unclear. The CDR3 totals 16 residues. Germline loops: CDR1 MDHEN, CDR2 SYDVKM. V was clipped by 6 bases and J by 5 bases, with 22 bases between them. The chain's CDR3 is CASSPTRVLLPYGYTF. The CDR3 nucleotides read TGTGCCAGCAGCCCAACAAGGGTCCTCTTACCTTATGGCTACACCTTC.

The rearrangement links TRBV14 to TRBJ2-7; 8 positions match TRBD1. The trim removed 2 bases at V and 6 bases at J, leaving 9 bases unmatched. The CDR3 runs 15 residues. The V gene's germline CDR1 is SGHDN and CDR2 FVKESK. This CDR3 reads CASSQIRGQGSEQYF. In DNA form, the CDR3 reads TGTGCCAGCAGCCAAATTCGAGGACAGGGCTCCGAGCAGTACTTC.

This clonotype showed up many times. The genes are TRBV10-3 and TRBJ2-7, with 7 bases aligning to TRBD2. Trimming removed 3 bases from V and 0 bases from J; junction bases left unmatched: 5. Germline V lookup: CDR1 ENHRY, CDR2 SYGVKD. CDR3 length: 15 residues. The CDR3 bases are TGTGCCATCAGTGATCTAGCGGCCAGCTCCTACGAGCAGTACTTC. It codes for CAISDLAASSYEQYF.

The chain combines TRBV10-3 with TRBJ1-2; possibly TRBD1 for D (5 bases). The CDR3 has 12 residues. Trimming pared 8 bases from V and 2 bases from J, leaving 9 bases between. The germline V gene has CDR1 ENHRY and CDR2 SYGVKD. The CDR3 is CAIGGDNYGYTF. CDR3 in DNA: TGTGCCATCGGAGGGGACAACTATGGCTACACCTTC.

The chain couples TRBV9 to TRBJ2-3; 10 bases line up with TRBD2. Trimming at V came to 0 bases and at J to 1 base, leaving 2 bases not matched to a gene. From germline, CDR1 is SGDLS and CDR2 YYNGEE. CDR3 length: 16 amino acids. The CDR3 nucleotides are TGTGCCAGCAGCGTAGGGCTAGCGGGAGGCACAGATACGCAGTATTTT. Encoded protein: CASSVGLAGGTDTQYF.

This clonotype was seen a handful of times. The rearrangement joins TRBV6-5 to TRBJ2-3, with D possibly TRBD2 on 6 matching bases. CDR3 length equals 14 residues. Per the germline V gene, CDR1 is MNHEY and CDR2 is SVGAGI. The V end lost 0 bases, the J end lost 6 bases, and 10 bases lay between the germline ends. The CDR3 spells CASSYSWDSDTQYF. The DNA for the CDR3 is TGTGCCAGCAGTTACTCATGGGACTCGGATACGCAGTATTTT.

This clonotype occurred many times. This chain links TRBV24-1 with TRBJ2-3; unclear D gene. V was shortened by 8 bases and J by 6 bases, with 8 bases between the two germline ends. In germline, CDR1 is KGHDR, CDR2 SFDVKD. This CDR3 region has 11 residues. CDR3 in DNA: TGTGCCACCATGAGTGCCGATACGCAGTATTTT. It encodes CATMSADTQYF.

This clonotype has more than one count but fewer than ten. The chain carries TRBV29-1 and TRBJ2-7; no clear D gene. Looked up from germline, CDR1 is SQVTM and CDR2 is ANQGSEA. This CDR3 region has 14 residues. V was shortened by 2 bases and J by 0 bases, with 11 bases between the two germline ends. CDR3 bases: TGCAGCGTTGAATTAGAGGCAGCCTCCTACGAGCAGTACTTC. Translated, it gives CSVELEAASYEQYF.

This clonotype was seen a handful of times. The chain recombines TRBV7-3 with TRBJ2-1; no definite D call. CDR1 is SGHTA and CDR2 is FQGTGA in the germline V gene. The CDR3 contains 16 residues. V dropped 1 base and J dropped 6 bases, with 16 bases sitting between them. The CDR3 loop is CASSLKYALLGNEQFF. CDR3 DNA sequence: TGTGCCAGCAGCTTAAAATACGCCCTCCTCGGCAATGAGCAGTTCTTC.

Concerning this clonotype itself: Just one base apart from a much larger clone, this may be a read error. The DNA for the CDR3 is TGTGCCAGCAGTTTCACCCCTGCAGGCCCAAAGGGCTACACCTTC. It is translated as CASSFTPAGPKGYTF. The chain couples TRBV6-2 or TRBV6-3 to TRBJ1-2; D remains unclear. Germline CDR1 reads MNHEY; CDR2 reads SVGEGT. With 4 bases removed from V and 8 bases from J, the gap between germline ends came to 20 bases. This CDR3 contains 15 residues.

The table lists this clonotype with many counts. The chain carries TRBV28 and TRBJ2-7, with 7 bases matching TRBD1. The germline CDR1 and CDR2 sequences are MDHEN and SYDVKM. The V segment lost 6 bases and the J segment 2 bases; nucleotides outside the gene matches: 7. The length of the CDR3 is 14 residues. In DNA, the CDR3 is TGTGCCAGCAGCCTCCGGGACAGAACCTACGAGCAGTACTTC. Translated, it gives CASSLRDRTYEQYF.

This clonotype was counted ten times or more. This chain links TRBV10-2 with TRBJ1-5; tentative D call: TRBD1 (6 bases). The CDR3 spans 14 residues. Germline loops: CDR1 WSHSY, CDR2 SAAADI. The V and J ends lost 5 bases and 6 bases respectively, with 14 bases between them. CDR3 nucleotides: TGCGCCAGCAGTCCCTTGGGGGACACTCAGCCCCAGCATTTT. This codes for CASSPLGDTQPQHF.

This clonotype was detected ten times or more. The chain has TRBV11-3 and TRBJ2-1, with 9 bases that match TRBD2. The V segment lost 4 bases and the J segment 4 bases; nucleotides outside the gene matches: 14. The CDR3 totals 18 residues. In germline, CDR1 is SGHNT, CDR2 YENEEA. Here the CDR3 reads CASSSSRLAGAKYNEQFF. The CDR3 region has the DNA TGTGCCAGCAGCTCCTCCCGATTAGCGGGAGCCAAATACAATGAGCAGTTCTTC.

This clonotype was recorded at least ten times. The chain employs TRBV2 and TRBJ2-1; weak D call: TRBD1 (5 bases). Looked up from germline, CDR1 is SNHLY and CDR2 is FYNNEI. The CDR3 is 13 amino acids. The V and J ends lost 6 bases and 15 bases respectively, with 21 bases between them. The DNA for the CDR3 is TGTGCCAGCAGCGTAGGGCGGCAGGGCGTCGGGTTCTTC. Translating gives CASSVGRQGVGFF.

The sample holds many counts of this clonotype. The gene calls are TRBV28 and TRBJ2-3, with D hard to call. Trimming took off 2 bases at V and 4 bases at J, with 10 bases between the two ends. Germline loops: CDR1 MDHEN, CDR2 SYDVKM. This CDR3 comprises 14 residues. Here the CDR3 DNA reads TGTGCCAGCAGTTTAGCGGACGGAGCAGATACGCAGTATTTT. Translation: CASSLADGADTQYF.

Many counts were recorded for this clonotype. The J gene is TRBJ2-6, the V gene TRBV6-2 or TRBV6-3; no clear D gene. The CDR3 has 14 amino acids. V dropped 5 bases and J dropped 0 bases, with 5 bases sitting between them. Germline CDR1 is MNHEY and CDR2 is SVGEGT. CDR3 protein: CASSHNSGANVLTF. CDR3 sequence (DNA): TGTGCCAGCAGTCATAACTCTGGGGCCAACGTCCTGACTTTC.

At least ten counts were recorded for this clonotype. The chain links TRBV28 to TRBJ2-7, with TRBD2 matching over 15 bases. Germline V gives CDR1 MDHEN, CDR2 SYDVKM. The V segment lost 5 bases and the J segment 3 bases; nucleotides outside the gene matches: 8. The CDR3 is 17 residues long. The CDR3 nucleotides read TGTGCCAGCAGTCCGGGACTAGCGGGAGGTCGTCACTACGAGCAGTACTTC. This encodes CASSPGLAGGRHYEQYF.

This clonotype was counted many times. This chain uses TRBV9 with TRBJ2-7, with 8 positions matching TRBD2. The CDR3 sequence is 15 residues long. V gave up 4 bases and J gave up 3 bases; unmatched junction bases: 9. Germline CDR1 reads SGDLS; CDR2 reads YYNGEE. In DNA form, the CDR3 reads TGTGCCAGCAGCCCCACTAGCGGAGTCCTCTACGAGCAGTACTTC. Amino acids: CASSPTSGVLYEQYF.

In this sample, this clonotype turned up a few times. The rearrangement uses TRBV15 and TRBJ2-2; no clear D gene. The V end lost 1 base, the J end lost 4 bases, and 10 bases lay between the germline ends. This CDR3 contains 15 residues. CDR1 LNHNV and CDR2 YYDKDF come from the germline V gene (reference sequence). DNA for the CDR3: TGTGCCACCAGCAGAGGCCAATTGACCACCGGGGAGCTGTTTTTT. Translating gives CATSRGQLTTGELFF.

V is TRBV6-1 and J is TRBJ1-3; a possible D gene is TRBD1 (5 bases). This CDR3 contains 16 residues. Germline assignment: CDR1 MNHNS and CDR2 SASEGT. Trimming pared 5 bases from V and 3 bases from J, leaving 17 bases between. CDR3 coding DNA: TGTGCCAGCAGTCTAACTCCCGGGACCGTTGGAAACACCATATATTTT. It encodes CASSLTPGTVGNTIYF.

In its sample, this clonotype was seen a few times. The chain joins TRBV12-3 or TRBV12-4 to TRBJ2-7; D is perhaps TRBD2 (6 bases). Trimming took 2 bases from V and 5 from J, leaving 10 bases between them. CDR3 length: 13 amino acids. CDR3 sequence: CASSLRRADEQYF. As DNA, the CDR3 is TGTGCCAGCAGTTTAAGGAGGGCGGACGAGCAGTACTTC.

In this sample, this clonotype turned up many times. The J gene is TRBJ1-5, the V gene TRBV28; perhaps TRBD1 as D (5 bases). The CDR3 spans 16 residues. Trimming left V 5 bases short and J 3 bases short, with 17 bases between. The germline CDR1 and CDR2 sequences are MDHEN and SYDVKM. The CDR3 DNA reads as TGTGCCAGCAGTCCTCAGGGAAAGGGAAACAATCAGCCCCAGCATTTT. It yields the protein CASSPQGKGNNQPQHF.

This clonotype came up a few times. The chain carries TRBV29-1 and TRBJ2-1; TRBD2 matches at 7 bases. CDR3 size: 15 residues. V lost 4 bases and J lost 6; bases outside the gene matches: 12. Per the germline V gene, CDR1 is SQVTM and CDR2 is ANQGSEA. CDR3: CSVAWGGRMGNEQFF. DNA of the CDR3: TGCAGCGTTGCCTGGGGGGGACGGATGGGCAATGAGCAGTTCTTC.

This clonotype was counted only a few times. The chain joins TRBV14 to TRBJ1-1; D gene ambiguous. Germline values: CDR1 SGHDN, CDR2 FVKESK. Between the trimmed V and J ends, which lost 1 base and 11 bases, there was a span of 11 bases. The length of the CDR3 is 12 residues. The CDR3 is CASSQVPGFAFF. DNA for the CDR3: TGTGCCAGCAGCCAAGTTCCGGGGTTCGCTTTCTTT. The variable domain in full, with the rest retrieved from reference TRBV14 and TRBJ1-1, is EAGVTQFPSHSVIEKGQTVTLRCDPISGHDNLYWYRRVMGKEIKFLLHFVKESKQDESGMPNNRFLAERTGGTYSTLKVQPAELEDSGVYFCASSQVPGFAFFGQGTRLTVV.

This clonotype was detected many times. The J gene is TRBJ2-7, the V gene TRBV7-2; the D is unclear. The V and J ends lost 1 base and 2 bases respectively, with 3 bases between them. The CDR3 has 12 amino acids. Germline CDR1 reads SGHTA; CDR2 reads FQGNSA. The DNA of the CDR3 is TGTGCCAGCAGCTTAGAGCCCTACGAGCAGTACTTC. Its translation is CASSLEPYEQYF.

This clonotype was counted at least ten times. J is TRBJ2-2 and V is TRBV7-2; 9 positions agree with TRBD2. The CDR3 sequence is 14 residues long. Germline CDR1 reads SGHTA; CDR2 reads FQGNSA. The V and J ends lost 11 bases and 7 bases, in that order; junction bases with no gene match: 11. The CDR3 reads CAWGSGRAGGELFF. The CDR3 DNA follows: TGTGCCTGGGGTAGCGGGAGAGCGGGCGGGGAGCTGTTTTTT.

This clonotype was seen at least ten times. The rearrangement uses TRBV28 and TRBJ2-2; D possibly corresponds to TRBD1 (5 bases). Trimming removed 7 bases from V and 0 bases from J, with 9 bases in between. CDR3 length: 14 residues. Germline V gene sequence: CDR1 MDHEN, CDR2 SYDVKM. The CDR3 is CASKVTANTGELFF. The CDR3 DNA sequence: TGTGCCAGCAAAGTGACAGCGAACACCGGGGAGCTGTTTTTT. The entire variable domain, with the rest obtained from reference TRBV28 and TRBJ2-2, is as follows: DVKVTQSSRYLVKRTGEKVFLECVQDMDHENMFWYRQDPGLGLRLIYFSYDVKMKEKGDIPEGYSVSREKKERFSLILESASTNQTSMYLCASKVTANTGELFFGEGSRLTVL.

This clonotype occurred many times. The chain has TRBV6-1 and TRBJ2-3; D call uncertain. Trimming took off 3 bases at V and 6 bases at J, with 4 bases between the two ends. Germline CDR1 reads MNHNS; CDR2 reads SASEGT. The CDR3 runs 11 residues. CDR3: CASSEWDTQYF. The CDR3 nucleotides are TGTGCCAGCAGTGAGTGGGATACGCAGTATTTT.

This clonotype was observed a handful of times. The rearrangement joins TRBV2 to TRBJ1-6, with D possibly being TRBD1 (5 bases). The CDR3 runs to 15 residues. V was clipped by 8 bases and J by 5 bases, with 16 bases between them. CDR1 and CDR2 from the germline V gene are SNHLY and FYNNEI. CDR3 loop: CASGLMTVHNSPLHF. CDR3 DNA sequence: TGTGCCAGCGGTTTAATGACAGTTCATAATTCACCCCTCCACTTT.

This clonotype was detected ten times or more. V gene TRBV29-1 combines with J gene TRBJ2-7; the D call may be TRBD1 or TRBD2 (5 bases each). This CDR3 comprises 13 residues. The V end lost 6 bases, the J end lost 2 bases, and 14 bases lay between the germline ends. Germline CDR1 and CDR2: SQVTM and ANQGSEA. This CDR3 reads CSVSGTDPYEQYF. The CDR3 DNA sequence: TGCAGCGTCTCCGGGACGGACCCCTACGAGCAGTACTTC.